A selection of T cell receptor beta chains follows, all from one sample in a study of T cell responses to AZD1222 COVID-19 vaccine. The protocol was immunoSEQ multiplex PCR, while the TCRdb copy is restricted to in-frame clones and leaves out a portion. The sample comprises 99,000 or so clones, about 91% of which are singletons, and roughly 45% rests with the top ten. Here the sequenced sample was peripheral blood, taken 28 days after the second AZD1222 dose. Every receptor here comes from an adult who received the AZD1222 COVID-19 vaccine. CDR3s include the opening cysteine and the closing phenylalanine or tryptophan. The order of the fields is D gene, clone size, V gene, J gene, CDR3 length, CDR3 protein, CDR3 DNA. D genes are given only for firm matches. Rows give clone size only sometimes, using once, few, many, or a class for an expanded clone.

D: TRBD2; size: -; V: TRBV28; J: TRBJ2-7; length: 16; CDR3: CASSPLAGGRVHEQYF; DNA: TGTGCCAGCAGTCCACTAGCGGGAGGGCGCGTTCACGAGCAGTACTTC
D: -; size: -; V: TRBV30; J: TRBJ1-2; length: 13; CDR3: CAWSVLVRGGYTF; DNA: TGTGCCTGGAGTGTACTGGTTCGGGGAGGCTACACCTTC
D: -; size: -; V: TRBV4-1; J: TRBJ1-5; length: 13; CDR3: CASSPDTYQPQHF; DNA: TGCGCCAGCAGCCCTGACACCTATCAGCCCCAGCATTTT
D: -; size: -; V: TRBV7-9; J: TRBJ2-1; length: 16; CDR3: CASTKTGLTNNNEQFF; DNA: TGTGCCAGCACCAAAACAGGGCTCACAAACAACAATGAGCAGTTCTTC
D: -; size: -; V: TRBV12-3/TRBV12-4; J: TRBJ1-2; length: 13; CDR3: CASSPDGYYGYTF; DNA: TGTGCCAGCAGCCCGGACGGGTACTATGGCTACACCTTC
D: TRBD2; size: -; V: TRBV15; J: TRBJ2-1; length: 16; CDR3: CATSRDPAGGLYEQFF; DNA: TGTGCCACCAGCAGAGATCCCGCGGGAGGACTCTATGAGCAGTTCTTC
D: -; size: -; V: TRBV7-2; J: TRBJ1-1; length: 14; CDR3: CASSFSGWGTEAFF; DNA: TGTGCCAGCAGCTTTTCAGGGTGGGGCACTGAAGCTTTCTTT
D: -; size: -; V: TRBV5-4; J: TRBJ2-6; length: 16; CDR3: CASSDSGSSGANVLTF; DNA: TGTGCCAGTTCAGATTCAGGGAGCTCTGGGGCCAACGTCCTGACTTTC
D: -; size: -; V: TRBV5-1; J: TRBJ2-3; length: 14; CDR3: CASIALTATDTQYF; DNA: TGCGCCAGTATCGCGTTAACTGCCACAGATACGCAGTATTTT
D: -; size: -; V: TRBV20-1; J: TRBJ1-2; length: 11; CDR3: CSASLRGGYTF; DNA: TGCAGTGCTAGTTTGAGGGGTGGCTACACCTTC
D: TRBD2; size: once; V: TRBV9; J: TRBJ2-5; length: 15; CDR3: CASSVGSAGGETQYF; DNA: TGTGCCAGCAGCGTAGGATCAGCGGGGGGCGAGACCCAGTACTTC
D: TRBD2; size: -; V: TRBV7-8; J: TRBJ2-7; length: 16; CDR3: CASSLSPSGVPTEQYF; DNA: TGTGCCAGCAGCTTGAGTCCTAGCGGGGTGCCTACGGAGCAGTACTTC
D: -; size: -; V: TRBV6-5; J: TRBJ1-2; length: 14; CDR3: CASSPDWDNYGYTF; DNA: TGTGCCAGCAGCCCCGACTGGGATAACTATGGCTACACCTTC
D: TRBD1; size: -; V: TRBV12-3/TRBV12-4; J: TRBJ2-1; length: 12; CDR3: CASSQGGPRQFF; DNA: TGTGCCAGCAGTCAAGGGGGCCCAAGGCAGTTCTTC
D: -; size: -; V: TRBV4-3; J: TRBJ1-2; length: 12; CDR3: CASSQVGQGYTF; DNA: TGCGCCAGCAGCCAGGTCGGGCAAGGCTACACCTTC
D: -; size: -; V: TRBV5-4; J: TRBJ2-3; length: 12; CDR3: CASSDAVGTQYF; DNA: TGTGCCAGCAGCGACGCCGTGGGTACGCAGTATTTT
D: TRBD1; size: -; V: TRBV14; J: TRBJ2-7; length: 13; CDR3: CASRGTGADEQYF; DNA: TGTGCCAGCAGGGGGACAGGGGCTGACGAGCAGTACTTC
D: -; size: -; V: TRBV20-1; J: TRBJ2-7; length: 11; CDR3: CSARFQNEQYF; DNA: TGCAGTGCTAGATTTCAGAACGAGCAGTACTTC
D: -; size: -; V: TRBV4-2; J: TRBJ2-7; length: 18; CDR3: CASSQSKASASLSYEQYF; DNA: TGTGCCAGCAGCCAAAGTAAGGCTAGCGCCTCCCTCTCCTACGAGCAGTACTTC
D: TRBD1; size: -; V: TRBV6-5; J: TRBJ2-1; length: 13; CDR3: CASSTAGGNEQFF; DNA: TGTGCCAGCAGTACCGCAGGGGGCAATGAGCAGTTCTTC
D: -; size: -; V: TRBV28; J: TRBJ2-7; length: 14; CDR3: CASSFQLTSYEQYF; DNA: TGTGCCAGCAGTTTTCAGCTAACCTCCTACGAGCAGTACTTC
D: TRBD1; size: -; V: TRBV3-1/TRBV3-2; J: TRBJ2-7; length: 15; CDR3: CASSRYPGQDYEQYF; DNA: TGTGCCAGCAGCCGATATCCGGGACAGGACTACGAGCAGTACTTC
D: -; size: -; V: TRBV18; J: TRBJ2-3; length: 14; CDR3: CASSPTQARYTQYF; DNA: TGTGCCAGCTCACCAACGCAAGCAAGGTATACGCAGTATTTT